The 20 T cell receptor beta chains listed next were all sequenced from one sample in a study of STAT5B mutations in CD4+ large granular lymphocyte leukemia. Profiling relied on immunoSEQ multiplex PCR, and the TCRdb table lists in-frame clones only, not all of them. Altogether about 48,000 clones are present, roughly two thirds being singletons, with the ten largest covering 1.5%. The sequencing input was CD4+ T cells from blood buffy coats. These receptors all come from a human donor in good health.

The chain has TRBV9 and TRBJ2-1; TRBD2 might be the D (6 bases). This CDR3 has 16 residues. CDR1 is SGDLS, CDR2 YYNGEE, per germline. V lost 6 bases to trimming and J lost 0 bases, with 16 bases between them. The CDR3, as DNA: TGTGCCAGCACCGCCGGGGGATCCTTCTCCTACAATGAGCAGTTCTTC. Translated: CASTAGGSFSYNEQFF.

CDR3 DNA: TGTGCCAGCAGTGTGAGACAGGTGGTCCCAGATACGCAGTATTTT. Residues: CASSVRQVVPDTQYF. The gene calls are TRBV6-1 and TRBJ2-3; D is possibly TRBD1 (6 bases). This CDR3 spans 15 amino acids. Trimming pared 4 bases from V and 4 bases from J, leaving 15 bases between. Per germline, CDR1 MNHNS and CDR2 SASEGT.

CDR3 in amino acids: CASSSGETQYF. DNA of the CDR3: TGTGCCAGCAGCTCGGGGGAGACCCAGTACTTC. The chain joins TRBV13 to TRBJ2-5; tentatively, D is TRBD2 (5 bases). The CDR3 is 11 residues long. From germline, CDR1 is PRHDT and CDR2 FYEKMQ (reference sequence). Between the trimmed V and J ends, which lost 4 bases and 5 bases, there was a span of 5 bases.

The rearrangement uses TRBV7-8 and TRBJ1-1; D is unresolved. CDR3 length: 14 residues. With 1 base removed from V and 1 base from J, the gap between germline ends came to 7 bases. Germline V gene sequence: CDR1 SGHVS, CDR2 FQNEAQ. For the CDR3, the DNA is TGTGCCAGCAGCTTAGGGACTCCGAACACTGAAGCTTTCTTT. The encoded protein is CASSLGTPNTEAFF.

In its sample, this clone was seen once. V gene TRBV5-1 combines with J gene TRBJ2-7; 10 bases match TRBD2. CDR1 and CDR2 (germline): SGHRS, YFSETQ. J was trimmed by 4 bases and V by 0 bases; bases with no gene match: 4. This CDR3 has 15 residues. DNA of the CDR3: TGCGCCAGCAGCTTGGCTAGCGGGGGACCTTACGAGCAGTACGTC. Protein: CASSLASGGPYEQYV.

The rearrangement uses TRBV5-1 and TRBJ2-7; 7 bases map to TRBD2. This CDR3 comprises 15 residues. Germline CDR1 SGHRS, CDR2 YFSETQ. V was clipped by 1 base and J by 1 base; unmatched bases: 5. The CDR3 DNA is TGCGCCAGCAGCTTGTGGGAGGGCCCGTCCTACGAGCAGTACTTC. Encoded protein: CASSLWEGPSYEQYF.

The gene calls are TRBV5-5 and TRBJ2-7; no clear D gene. The CDR3 totals 11 residues. The ends were cut back, 0 bases at V and 4 bases at J, with 2 bases in the middle. Germline V gene sequence: CDR1 SGHKS, CDR2 YYEKEE (reference sequence). This CDR3 reads CASSLAYEQYF. CDR3 sequence (DNA): TGTGCCAGCAGCTTGGCATACGAGCAGTACTTC. The full variable domain, its missing parts supplied by reference TRBV5-5 and TRBJ2-7, is DAGVTQSPTHLIKTRGQQVTLRCSPISGHKSVSWYQQVLGQGPQFIFQYYEKEERGRGNFPDRFSARQFPNYSSELNVNALLLGDSALYLCASSLAYEQYFGPGTRLTVT.

V usage is TRBV6-1 and J usage is TRBJ1-5; TRBD1 might be the D (5 bases). Germline V lookup: CDR1 MNHNS, CDR2 SASEGT. This CDR3 contains 13 residues. Trimming shortened V by 6 bases and J by 7 bases, and 13 bases separated the two germline ends. The CDR3 spells CASREFRGQPQHF. As DNA, the CDR3 is TGTGCCAGCAGAGAGTTCCGGGGGCAGCCCCAGCATTTT.

This clone was found a few times. The chain carries TRBV4-1 and TRBJ2-2, with 8 bases fitting TRBD1. CDR3 length: 16 amino acids. V lost 0 bases to trimming and J lost 6 bases; unmatched junction nucleotides: 6. The germline V gene encodes CDR1 MGHRA and CDR2 YSYEKL. CDR3 in DNA: TGCGCCAGCAGCCAAGATCAGGGGGCGCGTCCCGGGGAGCTGTTTTTT. Translation gives CASSQDQGARPGELFF.

This sequence joins TRBV10-2 and TRBJ2-7; 7 nucleotides align to TRBD1. CDR3 length: 13 residues. Per the germline V gene, CDR1 is WSHSY and CDR2 is SAAADI. Losses at the gene ends were 6 bases for V and 6 bases for J; bases not matched to a gene: 8. CDR3 in DNA: TGCGCCAGCAGGGAACAACAGGGGAGCGAGCAGTACGTC. Its protein product is CASREQQGSEQYV.

In its sample, this clone was seen a few times. The rearrangement uses TRBV2 and TRBJ1-2; no clear D gene. Germline V lookup: CDR1 SNHLY, CDR2 FYNNEI. The CDR3 length is 15 residues. With 3 bases removed from V and 6 bases from J, the gap between germline ends came to 17 bases. The CDR3 sequence is CASSEGLGRSNGYTF. CDR3 nucleotides: TGTGCCAGCAGTGAGGGGTTAGGGAGGTCTAATGGCTACACCTTC.

CDR3 region: CASSLVRDREWGPQETQYF. The CDR3 DNA is TGTGCCAGCAGCTTAGTTCGGGACAGGGAGTGGGGACCCCAAGAGACCCAGTACTTC. The J gene is TRBJ2-5, the V gene TRBV7-8, with 9 bases that match TRBD1. Germline CDR1 reads SGHVS; CDR2 reads FQNEAQ. J was trimmed by 1 base and V by 1 base; bases with no gene match: 13. This CDR3 contains 19 residues.

The rearrangement joins TRBV7-9 to TRBJ2-7; the match to TRBD2 covers 10 bases. Trimming removed 5 bases from V and 3 bases from J; junction bases left unmatched: 7. The CDR3 consists of 15 residues. The germline gives CDR1 SEHNR, CDR2 FQNEAQ (reference sequence). Here the CDR3 DNA reads TGTGCCAGCAGCCGGACTAGCGGAGACTTCTACGAGCAGTACGTC. It specifies CASSRTSGDFYEQYV.

The chain has TRBV7-9 and TRBJ2-3; 8 nucleotides agree with TRBD2. V gave up 4 bases and J gave up 5 bases; unmatched junction bases: 11. The CDR3 extends over 16 amino acids. The germline V gene has CDR1 SEHNR and CDR2 FQNEAQ (reference sequence). As DNA, the CDR3 is TGTGCCAGCAGCTCGGGGAACGGGGGGGTGGGAGATACGCAGTATTTT. Amino acid sequence: CASSSGNGGVGDTQYF.

The rearrangement uses TRBV11-1 and TRBJ1-2; the D is unclear. The CDR3 has 15 amino acids. V was pared by 5 bases and J by 0 bases, with 13 bases between. The germline V gene has CDR1 SGHAT and CDR2 FQDESV (reference sequence). The CDR3 coding sequence is TGTGCCAGCAGCGACGACCGAACCCCTAACTATGGCTACACCTTC. Its protein product is CASSDDRTPNYGYTF.

In this sample, this clone turned up a few times. The chain has TRBV6-5 and TRBJ2-3; TRBD2 matches at 8 bases. The CDR3 loop spans 14 amino acids. The junction had 3 bases not matched to a gene; V was cut back by 6 bases and J by 1 base. Germline CDR1 MNHEY, CDR2 SVGAGI. The CDR3 DNA reads as TGTGCCAGCAGGAAGACTAGCGGCACAGATACGCAGTATTTT. It codes for CASRKTSGTDTQYF.

The chain employs TRBV19 and TRBJ2-3, with D uncertain. In germline, CDR1 is LNHDA, CDR2 SQIVND (reference sequence). The ends were cut back, 7 bases at V and 1 base at J, with 6 bases in the middle. The CDR3 sequence is 12 residues long. CDR3 DNA sequence: TGTGCCAGTAATAAAGGCACAGATACGCAGTATTTT. This encodes CASNKGTDTQYF.

This chain uses TRBV5-4 with TRBJ2-3, with D unclear. Germline V gene lookup returns CDR1 SGHNT and CDR2 YYREEE (reference sequence). V lost 2 bases to trimming and J lost 2 bases, with 6 bases between them. This CDR3 comprises 13 residues. CDR3 sequence reads: CASSLFSTDTQYF. For the CDR3, the DNA is TGTGCCAGCAGCTTATTTTCCACAGATACGCAGTATTTT.

The CDR3 region has the DNA TGTGCCAGCAGTTTGTATGCGCAGGGCACCTACGAGCAGTACTTC. It is translated as CASSLYAQGTYEQYF. The chain carries TRBV6-5 and TRBJ2-7; TRBD1 might be the D (5 bases). Germline V gives CDR1 MNHEY, CDR2 SVGAGI. This CDR3 is built from 15 residues. The V and J ends lost 4 bases and 2 bases respectively, with 15 bases between them.

In its sample, this clone was seen a few times. The V and J genes are TRBV9 and TRBJ1-5; 11 bases are a match to TRBD1. This CDR3 region has 16 residues. J gave up 8 bases and V 2 bases, and 9 bases lay outside the gene matches. Germline loops: CDR1 SGDLS, CDR2 YYNGEE. The CDR3 nucleotides read TGTGCCAGCAGCGTTGAGGGGACAGGGGGAAGGGAGCCCCAGCATTTT. It codes for CASSVEGTGGREPQHF.